The 10 T cell receptor beta chains given below trace back to one sample, sequenced in a study of blood T cell repertoires in COVID-19. Generated by immunoSEQ multiplex PCR, the TCRdb table keeps only in-frame clones and is missing some. The data contain about 100,000 clones, 70% to 80% of them singletons. Sequencing used peripheral blood. The receptors shown here come from a woman in her seventies with acute or convalescent COVID-19.

The gene calls are TRBV4-3 and TRBJ1-1; no definite D call. CDR3 length: 17 residues. V was clipped by 0 bases and J by 5 bases, with 19 bases between them. From germline, CDR1 is LGHNA and CDR2 YSLEER. CDR3 in DNA: TGCGCCAGCAGCCAAGATCCAATGAACCGGTTGAGGACTGAAGCTTTCTTT. Amino acids: CASSQDPMNRLRTEAFF.

In regard to this clone: Additional DNA sequences in this sample encode the identical CDR3. The J gene is TRBJ2-3, the V gene TRBV18; the match to TRBD1 covers 7 bases. This CDR3 comprises 13 residues. Trimming cost V 4 bases and J 5 bases; bases outside gene matches: 3. Germline V CDR1 and CDR2: KGHSH, LQKENI. CDR3: CASSLGQEDTQYF. The CDR3 DNA reads TGTGCCAGCTCACTTGGACAGGAAGATACGCAGTATTTT.

The chain links TRBV2 to TRBJ1-2; possible D gene TRBD1, 5 bases. The CDR3 consists of 12 residues. CDR1 is SNHLY, CDR2 FYNNEI, per germline. Trimming stripped 7 bases from V and 9 bases from J, with 15 bases between. The CDR3 nucleotides read TGTGCCAGCAAGGGCCAGGGCATCAGCTACACCTTC. Translated: CASKGQGISYTF.

This chain joins TRBV7-8 and TRBJ2-3; 10 bases fit TRBD2. Germline V lookup: CDR1 SGHVS, CDR2 FQNEAQ. Germline trimming cut 5 bases from V and 0 bases from J; bases unmatched to any gene: 5. This CDR3 comprises 16 residues. Here the CDR3 DNA reads TGTGCCAGCAGCCACCGACTAGCGGGTAGCACAGATACGCAGTATTTT. Residues: CASSHRLAGSTDTQYF.

The chain links TRBV19 to TRBJ1-2, with 9 bases aligning to TRBD1. The length of the CDR3 is 15 residues. After removal of 7 bases from V and 1 base from J, the junction contained 7 bases not matched to a gene. CDR1 and CDR2 from the germline V gene are LNHDA and SQIVND (reference sequence). The CDR3 reads CASNPGQGFNYGYTF. Here the CDR3 DNA reads TGTGCCAGTAACCCAGGACAGGGGTTTAACTATGGCTACACCTTC.

The chain links TRBV28 to TRBJ1-3, with D unclear. Trimming removed 2 bases from V and 1 base from J, with 6 bases in between. In germline, CDR1 is MDHEN, CDR2 SYDVKM. The length of the CDR3 is 14 residues. The CDR3 reads CASSLLQSGNTIYF. CDR3 nucleotide sequence: TGTGCCAGCAGTTTACTTCAGTCTGGAAACACCATATATTTT.

V is TRBV30 and J is TRBJ1-1; D unclear. CDR1 is GTSNPN, CDR2 SVGIG, per germline (reference sequence). The CDR3 is made up of 12 amino acids. Trimming left V 2 bases short and J 0 bases short, with 4 bases between. CDR3 sequence: CAWSRVNTEAFF. Written as DNA, the CDR3 is TGTGCCTGGAGTCGGGTGAACACTGAAGCTTTCTTT.

The gene calls are TRBV27 and TRBJ2-1; TRBD1 agrees at 9 bases. The V gene's germline CDR1 is MNHEY and CDR2 SMNVEV (reference sequence). The CDR3 is 14 residues long. V was clipped by 6 bases and J by 5 bases; unmatched bases: 5. In DNA, the CDR3 is TGTGCCAGCAGACCACAGGGGGCCCACAATGAGCAGTTCTTC. This gives the protein CASRPQGAHNEQFF.

The chain links TRBV6-1 to TRBJ1-3, with D uncertain. The V end was cut by 2 bases, the J end by 1 base, with 15 bases between. This CDR3 has 17 amino acids. Looked up from germline, CDR1 is MNHNS and CDR2 is SASEGT. The CDR3 region is CASSERRSRLSGNTIYF. CDR3 in DNA: TGTGCCAGCAGTGAACGGCGGAGTCGACTTTCTGGAAACACCATATATTTT.

The rearrangement joins TRBV29-1 to TRBJ1-2; D remains unclear. The CDR3 sequence is 12 residues long. Germline V gives CDR1 SQVTM, CDR2 ANQGSEA. V was shortened by 4 bases and J by 3 bases, with 9 bases between the two germline ends. The DNA for the CDR3 is TGCAGCGTTGCCGGAGGCGACTATGGCTACACCTTC. Translated, it gives CSVAGGDYGYTF.